This TCR beta chain was sequenced for a study of PD-1 blockade in classical Hodgkin lymphoma. Sequencing used immunoSEQ multiplex PCR; TCRdb keeps in-frame clones, though not all of them. The data contain around 20,000 clones, around 81% of them singletons. The table lists this clone with a few counts. The time point denotes: newly diagnosed, previously untreated cHL patient sample. CD4+ T cells were purified from thawed PBMCs by magnetic negative selection. This TCR derives from a human donor with classical Hodgkin lymphoma. The material sequenced was CD4+ T cells from blood.

The CDR3 here is CASSPLPPRAGYEQYF. In DNA, the CDR3 is TGTGCCAGCTCACCACTCCCGCCCCGGGCGGGCTACGAGCAGTACTTC. The V call is TRBV18, the J call TRBJ2-7, with a tentative D call TRBD2 (5 bases). Trimming took 1 base from V and 3 from J, leaving 16 bases between them. CDR1 KGHSH and CDR2 LQKENI come from the germline V gene. This CDR3 spans 16 amino acids.